These 22 T cell receptor beta chains were all obtained from the same sample, sequenced in a study of cytomegalovirus exposure and HLA in healthy donors. The PCR was carried out with 60 Vbeta primers and 13 Jbeta primers. TCRdb's copy holds only in-frame clones and misses some; the assay was immunoSEQ multiplex PCR. The profile covers approximately 140,000 clones, with about 66% appearing a single time and roughly 1.9% taken by the ten largest. Specimen: PBMCs. These receptors were collected from a male donor in good health and CMV-seronegative.

V gene TRBV4-3 combines with J gene TRBJ2-1; a possible D gene is TRBD1 (5 bases). From germline, CDR1 is LGHNA and CDR2 YSLEER. V lost 1 base and J lost 4, with 11 bases in between. The CDR3 is 15 residues long. The CDR3 DNA sequence: TGCGCCAGCAGCCAAGGTCCAGGGTGGTACAATGAGCAGTTCTTC. This sequence encodes CASSQGPGWYNEQFF.

The sample holds one count of this clone. The V call is TRBV29-1, the J call TRBJ2-1; the match to TRBD2 covers 10 bases. The CDR3 is 12 amino acids. The germline V gene has CDR1 SQVTM and CDR2 ANQGSEA. V lost 6 bases and J lost 6; bases outside the gene matches: 2. The DNA of the CDR3 is TGCAGCGTGAGGACTAGCGGCAATGAGCAGTTCTTC. This codes for CSVRTSGNEQFF.

The rearrangement joins TRBV9 to TRBJ2-6, with 11 bases lining up with TRBD1. The trim removed 2 bases at V and 0 bases at J, leaving 4 bases unmatched. Germline assignment: CDR1 SGDLS and CDR2 YYNGEE. The CDR3 is made up of 18 amino acids. For the CDR3, the DNA is TGTGCCAGCAGCGTCTCCGGGACAGGGGGCTCTGGGGCCAACGTCCTGACTTTC. This encodes CASSVSGTGGSGANVLTF. The full variable domain, with the rest looked up from reference TRBV9 and TRBJ2-6, is DSGVTQTPKHLITATGQRVTLRCSPRSGDLSVYWYQQSLDQGLQFLIQYYNGEERAKGNILERFSAQQFPDLHSELNLSSLELGDSALYFCASSVSGTGGSGANVLTFGAGSRLTVL.

The chain couples TRBV15 to TRBJ1-4; 7 bases match TRBD1. CDR3 size: 17 residues. V shed 0 bases, J shed 4 bases, and the junction held 8 bases outside the gene matches. Germline CDR1 reads LNHNV; CDR2 reads YYDKDF (reference sequence). The CDR3 coding sequence is TGTGCCACCAGCAGAGATAGCCTGGGACAGCTTAATGAAAAACTGTTTTTT. This gives the protein CATSRDSLGQLNEKLFF.

The V call is TRBV19, the J call TRBJ1-5, with a weak D call TRBD1 (6 bases). The V end was cut by 5 bases, the J end by 2 bases, with 10 bases between. The germline CDR1 and CDR2 sequences are LNHDA and SQIVND (reference sequence). There are 14 residues in the CDR3. The CDR3 protein is CASSARQGNQPQHF. The CDR3 DNA is TGTGCCAGTAGTGCTCGACAGGGCAATCAGCCCCAGCATTTT.

V and J are TRBV6-6 and TRBJ1-4, with TRBD1 matching 11 bases. After removal of 5 bases from V and 5 bases from J, the junction contained 7 bases not matched to a gene. The CDR3 has 16 residues. Germline assignment: CDR1 MNHNY and CDR2 SVGAGI (reference sequence). The CDR3, as DNA: TGTGCCAGCAGTCCAGCCGGACAGGGGGCCAATGAAAAACTGTTTTTT. Translation gives CASSPAGQGANEKLFF.

This chain uses TRBV11-2 with TRBJ2-7; 9 bases map to TRBD1. Germline V CDR1 and CDR2: SGHAT, FQNNGV. This CDR3 spans 15 amino acids. The trim removed 4 bases at V and 2 bases at J, leaving 6 bases unmatched. The CDR3, as DNA: TGTGCCAGCAGCTCGGGCTGGACAGGGGCCTACGAGCAGTACTTC. Protein sequence: CASSSGWTGAYEQYF. Combining the CDR3 with reference TRBV11-2 and TRBJ2-7 gives the whole variable domain EAGVAQSPRYKIIEKRQSVAFWCNPISGHATLYWYQQILGQGPKLLIQFQNNGVVDDSQLPKDRFSAERLKGVDSTLKIQPAKLEDSAVYLCASSSGWTGAYEQYFGPGTRLTVT.

The gene calls are TRBV4-3 and TRBJ1-2, with a tentative D call TRBD1 (6 bases). The CDR3 runs 12 residues. Germline V gene lookup returns CDR1 LGHNA and CDR2 YSLEER. V gave up 5 bases and J gave up 8 bases, with 12 bases separating them. CDR3 sequence reads: CASSTGKGGYTF. CDR3 DNA: TGCGCCAGCAGCACAGGGAAGGGCGGCTACACCTTC.

This clone was detected a few times. The chain has TRBV25-1 and TRBJ2-1; D uncertain. The germline CDR1 and CDR2 sequences are MGHDK and SYGVNS. The CDR3 sequence is 12 residues long. The V and J ends lost 3 bases and 8 bases respectively, with 8 bases between them. The DNA of the CDR3 is TGTGCCAGCAGTGATATCCAGGATGAGCAGTTCTTC. Translating gives CASSDIQDEQFF.

This chain connects TRBV5-1 to TRBJ1-3; D may be TRBD1 (5 bases). This CDR3 is built from 14 residues. The germline V gene encodes CDR1 SGHRS and CDR2 YFSETQ. V gave up 5 bases and J gave up 2 bases, with 11 bases separating them. CDR3 in amino acids: CASRGGGPGNTIYF. The CDR3 nucleotides are TGCGCCAGCAGGGGCGGGGGTCCTGGAAACACCATATATTTT.

The chain combines TRBV4-2 with TRBJ2-3; D uncertain. Trimming pared 0 bases from V and 3 bases from J, leaving 10 bases between. The V gene's germline CDR1 is LGHNA and CDR2 YNFKEQ. This CDR3 has 15 amino acids. CDR3 bases: TGTGCCAGCAGCCAAGAACTACCCGGTACAGATACGCAGTATTTT. It yields the protein CASSQELPGTDTQYF.

This clone turned up a few times. V is TRBV4-1 and J is TRBJ2-5; TRBD1 agrees at 8 bases. Germline CDR1 is MGHRA and CDR2 is YSYEKL. This CDR3 contains 17 residues. V trimming: 0 bases; J trimming: 4 bases; junction bases outside the gene matches: 10. CDR3 sequence: CASSQEGETGVGETQYF. The CDR3 DNA follows: TGCGCCAGCAGCCAAGAAGGGGAGACAGGGGTTGGAGAGACCCAGTACTTC.

V is TRBV7-2 and J is TRBJ1-2; D is perhaps TRBD1 (5 bases). This CDR3 is built from 17 residues. Deletions cut 1 base from V and 2 bases from J, with 17 bases between. CDR1 is SGHTA and CDR2 is FQGNSA in the germline V gene. CDR3 DNA: TGTGCCAGCAGCTTAGGACCCTCCCGACAGATGAACTATGGCTACACCTTC. Amino acid sequence: CASSLGPSRQMNYGYTF.

This clone has just a few counts. In nucleotides, the CDR3 is TGCGCCAGCAGCCAAGTACACAGGGAGTGGAATGGCTACACCTTC. It specifies CASSQVHREWNGYTF. The chain couples TRBV4-1 to TRBJ1-2; a weak D match, TRBD1 (6 bases). The CDR3 totals 15 residues. Germline V gene data show CDR1 as MGHRA and CDR2 as YSYEKL. Trimming took off 1 base at V and 6 bases at J, with 15 bases between the two ends.

The table lists this clone with a few counts. The chain combines TRBV6-1 with TRBJ1-1, with D unresolved. CDR1 MNHNS and CDR2 SASEGT come from the germline V gene. V lost 3 bases and J 0 bases, leaving 14 bases between the germline ends. The CDR3 consists of 16 residues. CDR3 bases: TGTGCCAGCAGTGATTTAGCGCAAACAGTGAACACTGAAGCTTTCTTT. Translation gives CASSDLAQTVNTEAFF.

The chain has TRBV5-1 and TRBJ1-2; no definite D call. Looked up from germline, CDR1 is SGHRS and CDR2 is YFSETQ. The CDR3 covers 13 residues. V was cut by 4 bases and J by 0 bases, with 7 bases left in between. In DNA form, the CDR3 reads TGCGCCAGCAGCCCGTTTTCTAACTATGGCTACACCTTC. It specifies CASSPFSNYGYTF.

The chain employs TRBV2 and TRBJ2-7; 10 bases line up with TRBD1. The CDR3 has 14 residues. The germline gives CDR1 SNHLY, CDR2 FYNNEI. Trimming took 9 bases from V and 4 from J; bases not matched to a gene: 9. The DNA of the CDR3 is TGTGCCAGTCCGCCTGGGACAGGGGATTACGAGCAGTACTTC. Amino acids: CASPPGTGDYEQYF.

This clone was observed once. The chain combines TRBV7-2 with TRBJ2-3; 9 bases fit TRBD2. Losses at the gene ends were 0 bases for V and 4 bases for J; bases not matched to a gene: 5. This CDR3 comprises 16 residues. CDR1 is SGHTA and CDR2 is FQGNSA in the germline V gene. The CDR3 DNA reads TGTGCCAGCAGCTTAGCCGGGACTAGCACCCCAGATACGCAGTATTTT. It is translated as CASSLAGTSTPDTQYF.

The rearrangement joins TRBV6-1 to TRBJ2-3; 7 bases agree with TRBD2. The CDR3 has 14 residues. Germline CDR1 and CDR2: MNHNS and SASEGT. The J segment lost 2 bases and the V segment lost 6 bases, leaving 5 bases of the junction unmatched. The CDR3 sequence is CASRSGGNTDTQYF. The DNA of the CDR3 is TGTGCCAGCAGATCGGGGGGAAACACAGATACGCAGTATTTT.

The chain joins TRBV11-1 to TRBJ1-1; D may be TRBD1 (5 bases). Trimming stripped 3 bases from V and 5 bases from J, with 19 bases between. Germline V lookup: CDR1 SGHAT, CDR2 FQDESV (reference sequence). The CDR3 loop spans 16 amino acids. The CDR3 loop is CASSFRTLSRRTEAFF. CDR3 DNA sequence: TGTGCCAGCAGCTTTAGGACACTTTCCCGGCGGACTGAAGCTTTCTTT. The full variable domain, with the rest looked up from reference TRBV11-1 and TRBJ1-1, is EAEVAQSPRYKITEKSQAVAFWCDPISGHATLYWYRQILGQGPELLVQFQDESVVDDSQLPKDRFSAERLKGVDSTLKIQPAELGDSAMYLCASSFRTLSRRTEAFFGQGTRLTVV.

The J gene is TRBJ1-5, the V gene TRBV18; D not certain. Germline assignment: CDR1 KGHSH and CDR2 LQKENI. The CDR3 loop spans 14 amino acids. The V end lost 3 bases, the J end lost 2 bases, and 8 bases lay between the germline ends. The CDR3 loop reads CASSPQRGNQPQHF. The CDR3 DNA reads as TGTGCCAGCTCACCTCAGCGGGGCAATCAGCCCCAGCATTTT.

The chain joins TRBV2 to TRBJ2-5, with 12 bases that match TRBD1. Germline CDR1 is SNHLY and CDR2 is FYNNEI. V shed 5 bases, J shed 6 bases, and the junction held 4 bases outside the gene matches. The CDR3 is 14 amino acids. The CDR3 region is CASSRDRGQKTQYF. The DNA of the CDR3 is TGTGCCAGCAGTCGGGACAGGGGGCAAAAGACCCAGTACTTC.